This TCR beta chain was found in a study of blood T cell repertoires in COVID-19 (TCRdb year 2020). With respect to the entire study: The collaborator samples originated in the United States, Italy and Spain and spanned the acute and convalescent phases of COVID-19. Samples came from the ongoing ImmuneRACE study (first 160 participants) plus 1,254 subjects from 6 global collaborators. A de-identified subject ID, COVID-19 status, age in years and sex were almost always included in the sample metadata. The repertoires were released in a freely available public database intended as a resource for research on the immune response to SARS-CoV-2. Deeply sampled blood TCRbeta repertoires from subjects exposed to, actively infected with, or recovered from COVID-19 were included in the dataset. The material from the prospective study consisted of cDNA or gDNA derived from T cells, B-cell-depleted T cells, or PBMCs. Where HLA class I and class II types were available, the types were taken from metadata supplied by the sample provider, not from assay-based typing.

About this clone itself: This receptor's antigen is unknown. Base qualities are not recorded, but no much larger clone differs from it by a single base.

CDR1 and CDR2 are drawn from the germline V gene: MDHEN, SYDVKM. From the cysteine up to the phenylalanine, the CDR3 has a length of 15 residues. Here the CDR3 DNA is all that survives: 45 bases in frame from base 1. Trimming at the junction amounts to 6 bases on V and 12 bases on J, and the germline ends lie 27 bases apart. TCRbeta CDR3 regions were amplified from genomic DNA using the immunoSEQ Assay, a bias-controlled multiplex PCR. For the original study's pipeline: The number of nucleated cells in each sample was estimated by amplification of reference gene primers within the assay. To quantify the absolute abundance of each unique TCRbeta CDR3 rearrangement, sequence reads were collapsed and filtered. For each sample, productive Simpson clonality was calculated by taking the square root of Simpson's diversity index across productive rearrangements. The immuneACCESS repertoire file appears here via TCRdb, limited to in-frame rearrangements. These files lack a portion of the clones; in checked studies, under half of the deficit traces to unresolved V genes, and the cause of the others is not known. For V, J and clone size, that table is used; D and trimming come from the DNA. The sample records around 260,000 clones, around four fifths of which are singletons. Jointly, the top ten make up approximately 4% of the sample.

Whole blood was collected in K2EDTA tubes by collaborating institutions according to the institutions' own protocols. For TCRbeta analysis, collaborators shipped samples as frozen whole blood, isolated PBMCs, or DNA extracted from either of those sample types. Here is what the overall study found, with its caveats: Clinical and demographic metadata were provided uncurated, with the amount varying by source and participant.

The sequenced material came from peripheral blood. Rearrangement joined TRBV28 to TRBJ2-7; TRBD1 is a possible D gene, resting on 5 matching bases. This receptor was taken from a man aged 55 to 69 with acute or convalescent COVID-19. The CDR3 corresponds to CASSSLMAGQHRLYF. The DNA is TGTGCCAGCAGCAGTTTAATGGCAGGGCAACATAGGCTGTACTTC.